Included here is one T cell receptor (beta chain) sequence, with context. This clone was counted once. No cognate antigen has been identified for it. The input lacks base qualities; no much larger clone sits a single base away. TCRbeta CDR3 regions were amplified from genomic DNA using the immunoSEQ Assay, a bias-controlled multiplex PCR. In the source study's methods: Within the assay, amplification of reference gene primers was used to estimate how many nucleated cells each sample contained. To quantify the absolute abundance of each unique TCRbeta CDR3 rearrangement, sequence reads were collapsed and filtered. For each sample, productive Simpson clonality was calculated by taking the square root of Simpson's diversity index across productive rearrangements. In its TCRdb copy, this immuneACCESS table keeps in-frame sequences only and misses some clones. Where compared with another copy, unresolved V genes explain less than half of these, and the others have no known cause. V, J and clone size reflect that table, while D and trimming were determined from the DNA. The sample records over 250,000 clones, more than 75% of which are singletons. The top ten clonotypes cover over 7.5% of the sample.

The entry originates in a study of blood T cell repertoires in COVID-19 (dated by TCRdb to about 2020). Turning to the overall study: Samples from collaborators originated in the United States, Italy and Spain and spanned both the acute and convalescent phases of COVID-19. The repertoires were released in a freely available public database meant as a resource for research on the immune response to SARS-CoV-2. Sample metadata almost always included a de-identified subject ID, COVID-19 status, age in years and sex. The samples were drawn from the first 160 participants of the ongoing ImmuneRACE study and from 950 to 1,500 subjects provided by 6 global collaborators. Deeply sampled blood TCRbeta repertoires from subjects exposed to, actively infected with, or recovered from COVID-19 were included in the dataset. HLA class I and class II types, where available, came from metadata supplied by the sample provider rather than from assay-based typing. The prospective study material was composed of cDNA or gDNA derived from T cells, B-cell-depleted T cells, or PBMCs. Overall study results and their limits: How much clinical and demographic metadata was included differed by source and by participant, and the metadata was provided uncurated.

A second Seattle source provided samples from volunteer blood donors who had recovered from COVID-19. Collaborating institutions collected whole blood in K2EDTA tubes following their own protocols. Collaborator samples were shipped for TCRbeta analysis as frozen whole blood, isolated PBMCs, or DNA extracted from either sample type. V drops 0 bases and J drops 1 base, leaving 6 bases in between. Reading the germline V gene (reference sequence) gives CDR1 MNHNY and CDR2 SVGAGI. The cysteine opens and the phenylalanine closes a CDR3 of 14 amino acids. Only the CDR3 region is kept as DNA, spanning 42 bases read in frame from base 1.

The chain couples TRBV6-6 to TRBJ1-1, with the identity of the D gene unclear. The specimen was peripheral blood. The TCR originated in a man aged 40-50 years who had recovered from COVID-19. The DNA sequence follows: TGTGCCAGCAGTTACTCGGCGGGGAACACTGAAGCTTTCTTT. Its coded protein is CASSYSAGNTEAFF.